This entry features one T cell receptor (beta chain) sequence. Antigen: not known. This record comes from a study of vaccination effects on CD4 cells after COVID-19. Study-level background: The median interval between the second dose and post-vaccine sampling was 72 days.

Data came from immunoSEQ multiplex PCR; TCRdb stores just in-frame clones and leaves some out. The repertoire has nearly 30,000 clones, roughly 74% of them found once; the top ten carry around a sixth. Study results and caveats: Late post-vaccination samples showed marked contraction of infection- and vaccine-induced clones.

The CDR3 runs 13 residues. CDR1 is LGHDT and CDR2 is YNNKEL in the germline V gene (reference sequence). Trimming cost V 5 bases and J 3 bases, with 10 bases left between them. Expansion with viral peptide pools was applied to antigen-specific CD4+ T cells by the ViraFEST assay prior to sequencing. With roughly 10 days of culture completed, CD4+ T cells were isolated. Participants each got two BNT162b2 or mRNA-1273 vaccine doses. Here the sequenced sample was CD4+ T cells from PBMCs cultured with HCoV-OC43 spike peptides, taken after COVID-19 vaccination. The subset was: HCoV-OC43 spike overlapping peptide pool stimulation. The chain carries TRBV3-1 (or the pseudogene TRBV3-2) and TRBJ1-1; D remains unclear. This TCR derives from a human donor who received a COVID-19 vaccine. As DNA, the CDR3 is TGTGCCAGCAGCTCGACCAGATACACTGAAGCTTTCTTT. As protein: CASSSTRYTEAFF.